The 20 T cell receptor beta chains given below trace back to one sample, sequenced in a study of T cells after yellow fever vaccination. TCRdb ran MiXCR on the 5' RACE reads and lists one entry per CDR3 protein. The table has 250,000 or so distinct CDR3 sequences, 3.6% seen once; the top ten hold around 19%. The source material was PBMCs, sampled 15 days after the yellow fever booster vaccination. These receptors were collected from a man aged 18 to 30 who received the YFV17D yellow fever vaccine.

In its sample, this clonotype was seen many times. CDR3 loop: CASSSSGQGLIDYGYTF. The CDR3 DNA reads as TGCGCCAGCAGCTCGTCGGGACAGGGGTTGATCGACTATGGCTACACCTTC. The V and J genes are TRBV5-1 and TRBJ1-2, with TRBD1 identical over 10 bases. Losses at the gene ends were 3 bases for V and 3 bases for J; bases not matched to a gene: 11. The CDR3 covers 17 residues. Germline values: CDR1 SGHRS, CDR2 YFSETQ.

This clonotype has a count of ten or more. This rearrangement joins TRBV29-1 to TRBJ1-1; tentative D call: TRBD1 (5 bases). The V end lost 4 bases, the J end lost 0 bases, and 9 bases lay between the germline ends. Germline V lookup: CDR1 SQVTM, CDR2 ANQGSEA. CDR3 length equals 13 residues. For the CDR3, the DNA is TGCAGCGTTGTGGGGCAGGTGAACACTGAAGCTTTCTTT. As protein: CSVVGQVNTEAFF.

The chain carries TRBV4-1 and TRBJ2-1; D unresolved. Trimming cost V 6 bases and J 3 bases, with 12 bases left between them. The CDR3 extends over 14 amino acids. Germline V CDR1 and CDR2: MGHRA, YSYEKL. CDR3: CASRKGLDYNEQFF. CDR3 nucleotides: TGCGCCAGCAGGAAAGGGTTAGACTACAATGAGCAGTTCTTC.

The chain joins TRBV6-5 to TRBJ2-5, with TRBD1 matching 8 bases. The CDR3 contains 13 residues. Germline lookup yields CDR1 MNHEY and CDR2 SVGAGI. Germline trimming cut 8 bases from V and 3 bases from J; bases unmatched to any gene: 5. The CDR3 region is CASGPGQEETQYF. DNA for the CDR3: TGTGCCAGCGGCCCGGGACAGGAAGAGACCCAGTACTTC.

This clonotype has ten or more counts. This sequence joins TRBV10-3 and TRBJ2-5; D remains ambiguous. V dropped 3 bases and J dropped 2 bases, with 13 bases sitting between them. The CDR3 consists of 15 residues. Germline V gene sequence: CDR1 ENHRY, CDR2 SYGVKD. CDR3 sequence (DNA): TGTGCCATCAGTGATTCCACGGGTGCGCAAGAGACCCAGTACTTC. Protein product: CAISDSTGAQETQYF.

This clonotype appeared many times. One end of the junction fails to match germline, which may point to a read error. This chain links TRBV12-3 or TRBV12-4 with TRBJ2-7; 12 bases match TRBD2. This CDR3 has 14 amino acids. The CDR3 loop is CASSLAGGLDEQYF. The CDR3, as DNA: TGTGCCAGCAGTCTAGCGGGGGGGCTGGACGAGCAGTACTTC.

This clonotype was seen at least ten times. CDR3 DNA sequence: TGTGCCAGCAGCCCCGGGACTAGACGGACTAATGAAAAACTGTTTTTT. It specifies CASSPGTRRTNEKLFF. The chain joins TRBV6-6 to TRBJ1-4, with a tentative D call TRBD1 (5 bases). CDR1 and CDR2 (germline): MNHNY, SVGAGI (reference sequence). The germline V and J ends were trimmed by 6 bases and 2 bases, with 16 bases remaining between them. The CDR3 spans 16 residues.

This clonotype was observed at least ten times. The CDR3 bases are TGTGCCAGCACCCGGGCGGGGAGCTACGAGCAGTACTTC. Its translation is CASTRAGSYEQYF. The chain recombines TRBV12-3 or TRBV12-4 with TRBJ2-7; D may be TRBD2 (6 bases). The V and J ends lost 7 bases and 3 bases respectively, with 13 bases between them. The CDR3 is 13 residues long.

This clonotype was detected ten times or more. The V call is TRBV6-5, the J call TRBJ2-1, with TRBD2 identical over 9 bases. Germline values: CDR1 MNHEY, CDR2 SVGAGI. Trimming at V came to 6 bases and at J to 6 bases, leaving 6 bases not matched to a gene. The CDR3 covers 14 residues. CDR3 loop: CASRPSGAPNEQFF. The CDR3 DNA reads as TGTGCCAGCAGGCCTAGCGGGGCCCCCAATGAGCAGTTCTTC.

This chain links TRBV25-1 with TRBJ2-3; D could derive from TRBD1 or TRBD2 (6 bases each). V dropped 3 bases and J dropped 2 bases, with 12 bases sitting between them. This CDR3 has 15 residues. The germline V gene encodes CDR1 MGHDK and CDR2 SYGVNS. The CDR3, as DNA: TGTGCCAGCAGTGATAGTCCGGGGGCCACAGATACGCAGTATTTT. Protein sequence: CASSDSPGATDTQYF.

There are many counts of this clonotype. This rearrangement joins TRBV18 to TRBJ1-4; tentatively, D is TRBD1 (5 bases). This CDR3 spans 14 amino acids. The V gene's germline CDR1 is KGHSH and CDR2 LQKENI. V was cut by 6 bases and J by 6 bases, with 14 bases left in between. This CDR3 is CASSRDRIYEKLFF. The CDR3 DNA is TGTGCCAGCTCGCGGGACCGTATATATGAAAAACTGTTTTTT.

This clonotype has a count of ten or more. This chain's CDR3 is CASSLKPPNEQFF. Here the CDR3 DNA reads TGTGCCAGCAGCTTGAAACCCCCCAATGAGCAGTTCTTC. The V and J genes are TRBV5-5 and TRBJ2-1; D is undetermined. Trimming removed 1 base at V and 6 bases at J, with 8 bases between. Per the germline V gene, CDR1 is SGHKS and CDR2 is YYEKEE (reference sequence). The CDR3 has 13 residues.

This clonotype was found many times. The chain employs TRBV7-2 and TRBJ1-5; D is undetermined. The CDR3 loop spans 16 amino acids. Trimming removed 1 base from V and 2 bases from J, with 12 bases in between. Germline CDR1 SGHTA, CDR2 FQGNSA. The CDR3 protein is CASSLGDLLGNQPQHF. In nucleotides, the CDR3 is TGTGCCAGCAGCTTAGGGGATTTATTGGGCAATCAGCCCCAGCATTTT.

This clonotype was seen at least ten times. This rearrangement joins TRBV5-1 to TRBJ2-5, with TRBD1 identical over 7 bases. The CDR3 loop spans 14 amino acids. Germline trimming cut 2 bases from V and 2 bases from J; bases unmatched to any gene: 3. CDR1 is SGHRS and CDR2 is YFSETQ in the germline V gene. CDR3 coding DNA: TGCGCCAGCAGCTTTGACAGGGATCAAGAGACCCAGTACTTC. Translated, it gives CASSFDRDQETQYF. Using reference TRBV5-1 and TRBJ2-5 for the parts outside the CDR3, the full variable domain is KAGVTQTPRYLIKTRGQQVTLSCSPISGHRSVSWYQQTPGQGLQFLFEYFSETQRNKGNFPGRFSGRQFSNSRSEMNVSTLELGDSALYLCASSFDRDQETQYFGPGTRLLVL.

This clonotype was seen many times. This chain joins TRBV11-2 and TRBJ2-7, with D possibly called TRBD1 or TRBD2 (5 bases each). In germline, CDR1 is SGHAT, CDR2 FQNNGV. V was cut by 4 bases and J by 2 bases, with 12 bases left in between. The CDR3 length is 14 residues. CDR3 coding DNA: TGTGCCAGCAGCTACCTGGGACCCGCCTACGAGCAGTACGTC. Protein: CASSYLGPAYEQYV.

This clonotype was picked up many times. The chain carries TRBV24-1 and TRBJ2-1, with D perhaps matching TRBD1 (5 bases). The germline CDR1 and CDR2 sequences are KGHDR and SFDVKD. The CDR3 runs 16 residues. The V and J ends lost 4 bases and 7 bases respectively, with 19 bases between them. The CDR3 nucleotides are TGTGCCACCAGTGACTACATGGGGCTTTCTGGGAATGAGCAGTTCTTC. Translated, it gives CATSDYMGLSGNEQFF.

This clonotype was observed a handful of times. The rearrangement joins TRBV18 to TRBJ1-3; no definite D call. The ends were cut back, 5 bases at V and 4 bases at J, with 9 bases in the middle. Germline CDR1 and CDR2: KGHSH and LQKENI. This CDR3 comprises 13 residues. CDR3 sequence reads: CASSGVGGNTIYF. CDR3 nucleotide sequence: TGTGCCAGCTCAGGAGTTGGAGGAAACACCATATATTTT.

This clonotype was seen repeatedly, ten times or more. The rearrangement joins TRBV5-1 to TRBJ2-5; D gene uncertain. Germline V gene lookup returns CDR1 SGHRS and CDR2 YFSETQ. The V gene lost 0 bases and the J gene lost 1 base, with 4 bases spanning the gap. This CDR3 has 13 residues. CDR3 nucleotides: TGCGCCAGCAGCTTGGAGGTCCAAGAGACCCAGTACTTC. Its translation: CASSLEVQETQYF.

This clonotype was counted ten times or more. For the CDR3, the DNA is TGCGCCAGCAGCTTGTCACAGGGCTCTAATGAGCAGTTCTTC. It yields the protein CASSLSQGSNEQFF. The chain joins TRBV5-1 to TRBJ2-1; the D gene is possibly TRBD1 (6 bases). This CDR3 comprises 14 residues. The germline gives CDR1 SGHRS, CDR2 YFSETQ. Trimming pared 1 base from V and 7 bases from J, leaving 12 bases between. Looking up the rest from reference TRBV5-1 and TRBJ2-1 gives the full variable domain: KAGVTQTPRYLIKTRGQQVTLSCSPISGHRSVSWYQQTPGQGLQFLFEYFSETQRNKGNFPGRFSGRQFSNSRSEMNVSTLELGDSALYLCASSLSQGSNEQFFGPGTRLTVL.

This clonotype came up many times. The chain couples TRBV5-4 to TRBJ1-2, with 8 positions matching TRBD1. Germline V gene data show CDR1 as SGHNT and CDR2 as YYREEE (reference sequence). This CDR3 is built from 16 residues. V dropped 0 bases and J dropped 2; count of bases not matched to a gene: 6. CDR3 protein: CASSLEGWDRNYGYTF. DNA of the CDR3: TGTGCCAGCAGCTTGGAAGGGTGGGACAGGAACTATGGCTACACCTTC.